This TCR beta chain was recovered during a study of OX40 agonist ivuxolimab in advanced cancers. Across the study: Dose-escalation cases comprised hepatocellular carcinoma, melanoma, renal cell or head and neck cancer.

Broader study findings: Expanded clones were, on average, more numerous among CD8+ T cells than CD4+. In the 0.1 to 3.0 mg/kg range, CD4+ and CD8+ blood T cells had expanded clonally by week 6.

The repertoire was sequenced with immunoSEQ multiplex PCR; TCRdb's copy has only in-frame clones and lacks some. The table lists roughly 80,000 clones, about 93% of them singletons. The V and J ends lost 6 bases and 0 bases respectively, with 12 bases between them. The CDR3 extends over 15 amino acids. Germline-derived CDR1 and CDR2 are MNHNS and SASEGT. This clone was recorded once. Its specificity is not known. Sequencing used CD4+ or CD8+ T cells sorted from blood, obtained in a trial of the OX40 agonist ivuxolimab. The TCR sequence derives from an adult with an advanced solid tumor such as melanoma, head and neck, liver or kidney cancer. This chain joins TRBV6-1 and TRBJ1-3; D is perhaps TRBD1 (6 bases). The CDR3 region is CASRQGHFSGNTIYF. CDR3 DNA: TGTGCCAGCAGACAGGGTCACTTCTCTGGAAACACCATATATTTT.